The rows below give T cell receptor beta chains drawn from one sample of a study of T cells in Graves' hyperthyroidism and ophthalmopathy. TCRdb fed the multiplex PCR reads into MiXCR, producing one record per CDR3 protein. The sample yields 300,000 to 450,000 distinct CDR3 sequences, 15% to 20% seen once. Sequenced sample: blood. The receptors stem from a woman aged 40 to 55 with Graves' ophthalmopathy. Each CDR3 is given with its conserved first and last residue. Fields, in order: J gene, V gene, clone size, D gene, CDR3 DNA, CDR3 protein. The D gene is left open where the match is weak. A clone size is listed for some rows: how often the clone was seen (once, few, many), or a class if it is expanded.

J: TRBJ1-5
V: TRBV15
size: NA
D: NA
DNA: TGTGCCACCAGCAGAGAGGGGCCAGATCAGCCCCAGCTTTTT
CDR3: CATSREGPDQPQLF

J: TRBJ2-2
V: TRBV19
size: few
D: TRBD2
DNA: TGTGCCAGTAGTCGACTCCCCACATCTCGGACTAGCGGGAGTGGCACCGGGGAGCTGTTTTTT
CDR3: CASSRLPTSRTSGSGTGELFF

J: TRBJ2-7
V: TRBV12-3/TRBV12-4
size: few
D: TRBD1
DNA: TGTGCCAGCAGTCCTAACCCCGCCAGGGGGCCGTTCGAGCAGTACTTC
CDR3: CASSPNPARGPFEQYF

J: TRBJ1-1
V: TRBV6-1
size: many
D: NA
DNA: TGTGCCAGCGCCTCTTTCACTGAAGCTTTCTTT
CDR3: CASASFTEAFF

J: TRBJ1-1
V: TRBV6-1
size: many
D: TRBD1
DNA: TGTGCCAGCAGTCTCTCCGGGACAGGGTGGGTGGAAGCTTTCTTT
CDR3: CASSLSGTGWVEAFF

J: TRBJ1-5
V: TRBV2
size: many
D: NA
DNA: TGTGCCAGCAGCTCCGACGGGAGGAATCAGCCCCAGCATTTT
CDR3: CASSSDGRNQPQHF

J: TRBJ1-1
V: TRBV3-1
size: NA
D: NA
DNA: TGTGCCAGCACCTCGTCAAAGGGGTTTTCCGAAGCTTTCTTT
CDR3: CASTSSKGFSEAFF

J: TRBJ1-2
V: TRBV28
size: many
D: NA
DNA: TGTGCCAGCAGTTTAGGGGGATTTACGGACTATGGCTACACCTTC
CDR3: CASSLGGFTDYGYTF

J: TRBJ2-7
V: TRBV11-1
size: many
D: NA
DNA: TGTGCCAGCAGCCCAAAGGCGGCAGGGTACGAGCAGTACTTC
CDR3: CASSPKAAGYEQYF

J: TRBJ2-5
V: TRBV13
size: NA
D: NA
DNA: TGTGCCAGCAGCTTATCGCCGGGAGCTGGGGAGACCCAGTACTTC
CDR3: CASSLSPGAGETQYF

J: TRBJ2-7
V: TRBV4-1
size: NA
D: TRBD2
DNA: TGCGCCAGCAAACCGCTTGAGGCCGTGACTAGCGCGTCAGGGCAGTCCTTC
CDR3: CASKPLEAVTSASGQSF

J: TRBJ2-2
V: TRBV19
size: many
D: TRBD2
DNA: TGTGCCAGCCAACTAGCGGGAGCTTCCTTTACCGGGGAGCTGTTTTTT
CDR3: CASQLAGASFTGELFF

J: TRBJ2-6
V: TRBV10-3
size: many
D: TRBD1
DNA: TGTGCCATCGGGACGATATCAGGGGGCGACGAGTCGGGGGCCAACGTCCTGACTTTC
CDR3: CAIGTISGGDESGANVLTF

J: TRBJ1-5
V: TRBV2
size: many
D: NA
DNA: TGTGCCAGCAGAGGAGGACAGTATCAGCCCCAGCATTTT
CDR3: CASRGGQYQPQHF

J: TRBJ1-2
V: TRBV7-8
size: many
D: NA
DNA: TGTGCCACCGAGCCAGCCGGTAACTATGGCTACACCTTC
CDR3: CATEPAGNYGYTF

J: TRBJ2-7
V: TRBV7-8
size: NA
D: NA
DNA: TGTGCCAGCAGCTTAGCGATTGGGGGGCAGGCATACGAGCAGTACTTC
CDR3: CASSLAIGGQAYEQYF

J: TRBJ1-2
V: TRBV6-1
size: many
D: NA
DNA: TGTGCCAGCAGCGCTGACGGCTATGGCTACACCTTC
CDR3: CASSADGYGYTF

J: TRBJ2-6
V: TRBV19
size: many
D: TRBD1
DNA: TGTGCCAGTAGTAGAAGACAGGGTAGTGCCAACGTCCTGACTTTC
CDR3: CASSRRQGSANVLTF

J: TRBJ1-5
V: TRBV7-8
size: many
D: NA
DNA: TGTGCCAGCAGCGCAGGGCCGGGTTCACAACAGCCCCAGCATTTT
CDR3: CASSAGPGSQQPQHF

J: TRBJ1-1
V: TRBV6-5
size: NA
D: NA
DNA: TGTACCAGCAGTTCCCTGAACACTGAAGCTTTCTTT
CDR3: CTSSSLNTEAFF

J: TRBJ2-3
V: TRBV11-1
size: many
D: NA
DNA: TGTGCCAGCAGCTCCCTAGCTGGGGGAGTCACAGATACGCAGTATTTT
CDR3: CASSSLAGGVTDTQYF

J: TRBJ1-5
V: TRBV12-3/TRBV12-4
size: many
D: NA
DNA: TGTGCCAGCAGTTCGCAGGGTACGGGTCAGCCCCAGCATTTT
CDR3: CASSSQGTGQPQHF

J: TRBJ1-1
V: TRBV12-3/TRBV12-4
size: few
D: NA
DNA: TGTGCCAGCAGTTTAGCTGGGACGCAAGAAGCTTTCTTT
CDR3: CASSLAGTQEAFF

J: TRBJ1-5
V: TRBV16
size: many
D: NA
DNA: TGTGCCAGCAGCCAATCGCAGAGAGTAGGCCAGCCCCAGCATTTT
CDR3: CASSQSQRVGQPQHF

J: TRBJ2-7
V: TRBV10-2
size: many
D: NA
DNA: TGCGCCAGCAGTGGACAGACTGGAACCGAGCAGTACTTC
CDR3: CASSGQTGTEQYF

J: TRBJ2-5
V: TRBV12-3/TRBV12-4
size: many
D: NA
DNA: TGTGCCAGCAACGACGGACTGTACCAAGAGACCCAGTACTTC
CDR3: CASNDGLYQETQYF

J: TRBJ2-6
V: TRBV27
size: many
D: TRBD1
DNA: TGTGCCAGCAGTTTATCGGCTTGGGGACAGGGGGTTACTGGGGCCAACGTCCTGACTTTC
CDR3: CASSLSAWGQGVTGANVLTF

J: TRBJ2-7
V: TRBV5-1
size: many
D: NA
DNA: TGCGCCAGCAGCTTGGACACAACCTACGAGCAGTACTTC
CDR3: CASSLDTTYEQYF

J: TRBJ2-2
V: TRBV5-1
size: many
D: TRBD1
DNA: TGCGCCAGCAGCGCAGGACAGGGGGCCGGGGAGCTGTTTTTT
CDR3: CASSAGQGAGELFF

J: TRBJ1-2
V: TRBV2
size: many
D: NA
DNA: TGTGCCAGCAGTGTCGGTTGGGCGTCTGACTATGGCTACACCTTC
CDR3: CASSVGWASDYGYTF

J: TRBJ2-2
V: TRBV19
size: many
D: TRBD2
DNA: TGTGCCAGTAGTATAGACCGACTAGCAGCCAACACCGGGGAGCTGTTTTTT
CDR3: CASSIDRLAANTGELFF

J: TRBJ1-2
V: TRBV27
size: NA
D: NA
DNA: TGTGCCAGCACCGCCACCGCCGAGGGCTACTATGGCTACACCTTC
CDR3: CASTATAEGYYGYTF

J: TRBJ2-7
V: TRBV2
size: many
D: NA
DNA: TGTGCCAGCGGGTCCAGGGTAGCGGCCTCCTACGAGCAGTACTTC
CDR3: CASGSRVAASYEQYF

J: TRBJ2-2
V: TRBV2
size: many
D: NA
DNA: TGTGCCAGCAAAAGGGTCGTTACCGGGGAGCTGTTTTTT
CDR3: CASKRVVTGELFF

J: TRBJ2-2
V: TRBV12-3/TRBV12-4
size: many
D: TRBD2
DNA: TGTGCCAGCAGTCCAGCCCTGCTACTAGCGAGTACCGGGGAGCTGTTTTTT
CDR3: CASSPALLLASTGELFF

J: TRBJ1-5
V: TRBV20-1
size: many
D: TRBD1
DNA: TGCAGTGCCAAAAAGGACAGGGGGAGAGAGCCCCAGCATTTT
CDR3: CSAKKDRGREPQHF

J: TRBJ1-5
V: TRBV30
size: many
D: TRBD1
DNA: TGTGCCTGGTCCAAATCACAGGGGATTCAGCCCCAGCATTTT
CDR3: CAWSKSQGIQPQHF

J: TRBJ2-7
V: TRBV30
size: many
D: NA
DNA: TGTGCCTGGAGCGCAAACCTCCTAAGGGAGCAGTACTTC
CDR3: CAWSANLLREQYF

J: TRBJ1-2
V: TRBV6-1
size: NA
D: NA
DNA: TGTGCCAGCAGTGAAGAAGCAGGGTTTAACTATGGCTACACCTTC
CDR3: CASSEEAGFNYGYTF

J: TRBJ2-7
V: TRBV6-2/TRBV6-3
size: many
D: NA
DNA: TGTGCCAGCAGTTACAGAACGGGAGAATGGGGCGAGCAGTACTTC
CDR3: CASSYRTGEWGEQYF

J: TRBJ2-5
V: TRBV10-3
size: NA
D: TRBD2
DNA: TGTGCCATCAAGGCTAGCGGAGGTGGAGAGACCCAGTACTTC
CDR3: CAIKASGGGETQYF

J: TRBJ2-2
V: TRBV28
size: NA
D: TRBD1
DNA: TGTGCCAGCAGCTCAACAGGGGGCCGGGTTGGTCGGGAGCTGTTTTTT
CDR3: CASSSTGGRVGRELFF

J: TRBJ2-5
V: TRBV28
size: once
D: NA
DNA: TGTGCCAGCAGCCGGGCCGAGACCTACGAGACCCAGTACTTC
CDR3: CASSRAETYETQYF

J: TRBJ1-4
V: TRBV11-1
size: many
D: TRBD1
DNA: TGTGCCAGCAGCTTAACAGGGACAGGTCAAGAAAAACTGTTTTTT
CDR3: CASSLTGTGQEKLFF

J: TRBJ1-1
V: TRBV4-1
size: many
D: NA
DNA: TGCGCCAGCAGCCAAGCCCCCGGGGTTTTCGGACTCAAGGGAAGCTCCAACACTGAAGCTTTCTTT
CDR3: CASSQAPGVFGLKGSSNTEAFF

J: TRBJ1-1
V: TRBV29-1
size: NA
D: TRBD1
DNA: TGCAGCGTTGGGACAGGGGCTGGAACTGAAGCTTTCTTT
CDR3: CSVGTGAGTEAFF

J: TRBJ1-2
V: TRBV12-3/TRBV12-4
size: many
D: NA
DNA: TGTGCCAGCACCTCCCGGGGGGCTAACTATGGCTACACCTTC
CDR3: CASTSRGANYGYTF

J: TRBJ1-1
V: TRBV7-3
size: many
D: TRBD1
DNA: TGTGCCAGCAGCTTAATGGGACAGGGGAACACTGAAGCTTTCTTT
CDR3: CASSLMGQGNTEAFF

J: TRBJ2-7
V: TRBV10-2
size: many
D: TRBD2
DNA: TGCGCCAGCAGTGGGGTCGGGCTAGCGGGGGGGAACTCCTACGAGCAGTACTTC
CDR3: CASSGVGLAGGNSYEQYF

J: TRBJ2-2
V: TRBV13
size: NA
D: NA
DNA: TGTGCCAGCAGCCCCCTCCCGGCCGGGGAGCTGTTTTTT
CDR3: CASSPLPAGELFF

J: TRBJ2-7
V: TRBV11-2
size: many
D: NA
DNA: TGTGCCAGCAGCTTAGGAGTAGCAGGCTCCTACGAGCAGTACTTC
CDR3: CASSLGVAGSYEQYF

J: TRBJ2-7
V: TRBV28
size: NA
D: TRBD1
DNA: TGTGCCAGCAGTTTGGACAGGGGCGGATGGCAGTACTTC
CDR3: CASSLDRGGWQYF

J: TRBJ1-2
V: TRBV6-5
size: many
D: TRBD1
DNA: TGTGCCAGCAGTTACGAGACAGGGCGTCACTATGGCTACACCTTC
CDR3: CASSYETGRHYGYTF

J: TRBJ1-6
V: TRBV10-3
size: many
D: NA
DNA: TGTGCCATCAGAGCGGCCTTGGGGTCGGATTCACCCCTCCACTTT
CDR3: CAIRAALGSDSPLHF

J: TRBJ2-7
V: TRBV12-3/TRBV12-4
size: once
D: TRBD1
DNA: TGTGCCAGCAGGGGACAGGGGGAATCGGACGAGCAGTACTTC
CDR3: CASRGQGESDEQYF

J: TRBJ2-4
V: TRBV5-1
size: many
D: NA
DNA: TGCGCCAGCAGCTTGGTTAGCGGCGACAAAAACATTCAGTACTTC
CDR3: CASSLVSGDKNIQYF

J: TRBJ1-1
V: TRBV2
size: many
D: NA
DNA: TGTGCCAGCAGTGAGGGGGTTGGGAACACTGAAGCTTTCTTT
CDR3: CASSEGVGNTEAFF

J: TRBJ1-5
V: TRBV19
size: many
D: NA
DNA: TGTGCCAGTAGTATGGGAAGGCAACGCAATCAGCCCCAGCATTTT
CDR3: CASSMGRQRNQPQHF

J: TRBJ2-7
V: TRBV20-1
size: many
D: TRBD1
DNA: TGCAGTGCTACAGGGACAGATTCCTACGAGCAGTACTTC
CDR3: CSATGTDSYEQYF

J: TRBJ1-3
V: TRBV5-1
size: NA
D: NA
DNA: TGCGCCAGCAGCTTGGAGGGGAGACCCGACTCTGGAAACACCATATATTTT
CDR3: CASSLEGRPDSGNTIYF